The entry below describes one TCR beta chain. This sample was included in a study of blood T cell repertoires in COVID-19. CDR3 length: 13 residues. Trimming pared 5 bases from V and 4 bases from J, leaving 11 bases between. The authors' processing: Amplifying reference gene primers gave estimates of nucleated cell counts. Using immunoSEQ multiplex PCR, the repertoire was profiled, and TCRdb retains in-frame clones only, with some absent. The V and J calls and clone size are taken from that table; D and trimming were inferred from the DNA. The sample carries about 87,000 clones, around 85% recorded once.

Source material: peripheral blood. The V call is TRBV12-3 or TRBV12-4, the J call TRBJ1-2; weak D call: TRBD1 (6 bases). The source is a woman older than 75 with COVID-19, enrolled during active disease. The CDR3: CASSRTATYGYTF. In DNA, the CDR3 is TGTGCCAGCAGTCGGACAGCTACCTATGGCTACACCTTC.